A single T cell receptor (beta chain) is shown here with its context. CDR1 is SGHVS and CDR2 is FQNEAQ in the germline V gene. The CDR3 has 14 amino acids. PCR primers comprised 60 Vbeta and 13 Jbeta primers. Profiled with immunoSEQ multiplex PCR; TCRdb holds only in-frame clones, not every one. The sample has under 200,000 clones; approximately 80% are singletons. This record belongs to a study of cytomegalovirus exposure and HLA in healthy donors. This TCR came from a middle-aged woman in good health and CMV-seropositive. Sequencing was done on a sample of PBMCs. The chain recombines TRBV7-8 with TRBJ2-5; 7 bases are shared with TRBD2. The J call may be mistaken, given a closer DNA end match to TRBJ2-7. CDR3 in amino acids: CASSFFVREGEQYF. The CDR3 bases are TGTGCCAGCAGCTTCTTCGTCAGGGAGGGCGAGCAGTACTTC.